This entry is about one TCR beta chain. What it binds is unknown. The sample originates from a study of cytomegalovirus exposure and HLA in healthy donors. Study-wide results and limits: A missense variant in DCLRE1C was later tied to TCR beta V- and J-gene trimming.

With 60 Vbeta and 13 Jbeta primers, the PCR was carried out. Using immunoSEQ multiplex PCR, the repertoire was profiled, and TCRdb retains in-frame clones only, with some absent. The sample lists about 160,000 clones; 82% were seen once. The CDR3 is 12 residues long. Germline loops: CDR1 MNHNS, CDR2 SASEGT. Losses at the gene ends were 6 bases for V and 3 bases for J; bases not matched to a gene: 2. This TCR derives from a man aged 50-60 years in good health and CMV-seropositive. Sequencing input: PBMCs. V and J are TRBV6-1 and TRBJ2-7; TRBD2 agrees at 7 bases. The CDR3 bases are TGTGCCAGCAGGCGGGGGAGCTACGAGCAGTACTTC. This translates into CASRRGSYEQYF.